Listed below are T cell receptor beta chains from one sample, sequenced in a study of OX40 agonist ivuxolimab in advanced cancers. TCRdb's copy holds only in-frame clones and misses some; the assay was immunoSEQ multiplex PCR. The sample lists 60,000 to 75,000 clones; approximately 90% were seen once. Material: CD4+ or CD8+ T cells sorted from blood, obtained in a trial of the OX40 agonist ivuxolimab. All receptors come from an adult with an advanced solid tumor such as melanoma, head and neck, liver or kidney cancer. The CDR3 runs from the conserved cysteine through the conserved F or W. A D gene is named only where the DNA matches it firmly. Clone size is given for some rows only: seen once, a few or many times, or a class if the clone is expanded.

-	TRBJ2-7	-	TRBV29-1	TGCAGCGTTATTCGCCGGGCGGGCGAGCAGTACTTC	CSVIRRAGEQYF
-	TRBJ1-3	-	TRBV19	TGTGCCAGCCCCCGAGGGGACACCATATATTTT	CASPRGDTIYF
TRBD2	TRBJ2-7	-	TRBV2	TGTGCCAGCAGCCTCAGGAGGGAGGGTAACTACGAGCAGTACTTC	CASSLRREGNYEQYF
-	TRBJ2-5	-	TRBV11-2	TGTGCCAGCGGGGGATGGGGACTGCAAGAGACCCAGTACTTC	CASGGWGLQETQYF
-	TRBJ2-1	-	TRBV7-8	TGTGCCAGCAGCTTATGGCAGGGCCCGGGTGAGCAGTTCTTC	CASSLWQGPGEQFF
TRBD2	TRBJ2-1	-	TRBV11-2	TGTGCCAGCAGCTGGGGACTAGCGGGAGGGCCCGAGTTCTTC	CASSWGLAGGPEFF
TRBD1	TRBJ1-1	-	TRBV19	TGTGCCAGTAGAGGGCCGGGACAGGGGCACACTGAAGCTTTCTTT	CASRGPGQGHTEAFF
-	TRBJ2-1	-	TRBV27	TGTGCCAGCAGTCCCCCCGGAGTAGAGCAGTTCTTC	CASSPPGVEQFF
-	TRBJ1-1	-	TRBV9	TGTGCCAGCAGCGTAGGGGGCCCTGAAGCTTTCTTT	CASSVGGPEAFF
TRBD1	TRBJ2-3	-	TRBV12-5	TGTGCTAGTGGTTTGCCGGGACAGGGAACAGATACGCAGTATTTT	CASGLPGQGTDTQYF
TRBD2	TRBJ2-1	-	TRBV28	TGTGCCAGCAGTTTAGTAAGACGGGAGGGCCGGAATGAGCAGTTCTTC	CASSLVRREGRNEQFF
TRBD1	TRBJ1-2	once	TRBV5-1	TGCGCCAGCAGCTTAACAGGGGGCGGCTATGGCTACACCTTC	CASSLTGGGYGYTF
TRBD1	TRBJ2-1	-	TRBV2	TGTGCCAGCAGTGAAATCGGGACAGGGGGCAATGAGCAGTTCTTC	CASSEIGTGGNEQFF
-	TRBJ2-7	-	TRBV4-3	TGCGCCAGCAGCCAGGCCCGAGTAGGACCCTACGAGCAGTACTTC	CASSQARVGPYEQYF
TRBD1	TRBJ1-3	once	TRBV6-7	TGTGCCAGCATCCTGCTTCCCGGTCGACAGGGGAGAAACACCATATATTTT	CASILLPGRQGRNTIYF
TRBD2	TRBJ2-3	-	TRBV5-1	TGCGCCAGCAGCTTTTGGGGCGTGGGCCTAGCGGAACTTTCGGGCACAGATACGCAGTATTTT	CASSFWGVGLAELSGTDTQYF
-	TRBJ2-1	-	TRBV6-5	TGTGCCAGCACCCCCCTCGCACGCAATGAGCAGTTCTTC	CASTPLARNEQFF